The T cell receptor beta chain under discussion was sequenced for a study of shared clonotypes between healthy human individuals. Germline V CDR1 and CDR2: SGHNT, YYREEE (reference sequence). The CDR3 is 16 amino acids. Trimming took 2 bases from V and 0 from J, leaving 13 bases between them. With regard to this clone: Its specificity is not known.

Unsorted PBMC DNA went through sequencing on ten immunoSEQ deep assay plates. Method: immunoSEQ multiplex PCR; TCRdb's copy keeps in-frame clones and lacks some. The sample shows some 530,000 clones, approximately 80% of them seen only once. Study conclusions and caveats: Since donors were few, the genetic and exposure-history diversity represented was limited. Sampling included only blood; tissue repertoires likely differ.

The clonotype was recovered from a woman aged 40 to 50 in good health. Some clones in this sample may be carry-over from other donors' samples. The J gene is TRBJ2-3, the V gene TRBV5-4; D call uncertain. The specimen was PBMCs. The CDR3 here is CASSFWQQRSTDTQYF. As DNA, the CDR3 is TGTGCCAGCAGCTTTTGGCAGCAAAGGAGCACAGATACGCAGTATTTT.